The 10 T cell receptor beta chains below come from one sample, sequenced in a study of human T cells and chemical hapten exposure. Time point described: patch test 1, 2 weeks after DPC sensitization. Treatment noted: therapeutic diphenylcyclopropenone sensitization with weekly scalp DPC. One entry per CDR3 protein results from TCRdb running MiXCR on the RACE reads. The sample has around 120,000 distinct CDR3 sequences; 12% to 15% are singletons. The source was whole blood, collected in connection with sensitization to the hapten diphenylcyclopropenone (DPC). These receptors originate from a man between 18 and 35 years old with alopecia areata. Some clones in this sample may be carry-over from other donors' samples.

This clonotype was counted between two and nine times. J is TRBJ1-1 and V is TRBV10-1; D ambiguous. This CDR3 region has 14 residues. V was shortened by 3 bases and J by 7 bases, with 15 bases between the two germline ends. Germline lookup yields CDR1 WNHNN and CDR2 SYGVQD (reference sequence). The CDR3 spells CASSEWTEGNEAFF. CDR3 nucleotides: TGCGCCAGCAGTGAATGGACGGAAGGTAATGAAGCTTTCTTT.

The chain joins TRBV5-1 to TRBJ2-5; possible D gene TRBD1, 5 bases. The CDR3 has 14 amino acids. The ends were cut back, 5 bases at V and 4 bases at J, with 15 bases in the middle. Germline CDR1 and CDR2: SGHRS and YFSETQ. CDR3 coding DNA: TGCGCCAGCAGATCCCAGGGTTTAGGAGAGACCCAGTACTTC. Its translation: CASRSQGLGETQYF.

The chain combines TRBV11-2 with TRBJ1-2, with 7 bases lining up with TRBD1. V lost 2 bases to trimming and J lost 0 bases; unmatched junction nucleotides: 9. CDR1 is SGHAT and CDR2 is FQNNGV in the germline V gene. The CDR3 has 17 amino acids. The CDR3 here is CASSLSIGQETNYGYTF. The CDR3 nucleotides read TGTGCCAGCAGCTTAAGTATAGGACAGGAAACTAACTATGGCTACACCTTC. The full variable domain, completed using reference TRBV11-2 and TRBJ1-2, is EAGVAQSPRYKIIEKRQSVAFWCNPISGHATLYWYQQILGQGPKLLIQFQNNGVVDDSQLPKDRFSAERLKGVDSTLKIQPAKLEDSAVYLCASSLSIGQETNYGYTFGSGTRLTVV.

The rearrangement joins TRBV4-3 to TRBJ1-6, with D uncertain. Germline CDR1 and CDR2: LGHNA and YSLEER. V was shortened by 4 bases and J by 0 bases, with 10 bases between the two germline ends. The CDR3 contains 16 residues. DNA of the CDR3: TGCGCCAGCAGCCGTACAGAAAGCTCCTATAATTCACCCCTCCACTTT. Its protein is CASSRTESSYNSPLHF.

The chain links TRBV10-3 to TRBJ2-1, with no clear D. The CDR3 consists of 11 residues. In germline, CDR1 is ENHRY, CDR2 SYGVKD. The V gene lost 1 base and the J gene lost 6 bases, with 1 base spanning the gap. CDR3 sequence: CAISEFNEQFF. The CDR3 coding sequence is TGTGCCATCAGTGAGTTCAATGAGCAGTTCTTC.

This clonotype was counted only a few times. The V call is TRBV29-1, the J call TRBJ1-2, with D possibly being TRBD1 (6 bases). The CDR3 length is 12 residues. Germline lookup yields CDR1 SQVTM and CDR2 ANQGSEA. Trimming left V 7 bases short and J 4 bases short, with 13 bases between. CDR3 sequence reads: CSASTGTYGYTF. The CDR3, as DNA: TGCAGCGCATCCACAGGGACCTATGGCTACACCTTC.

This clonotype was counted at least ten times. V is TRBV6-2 or TRBV6-3 and J is TRBJ2-1; D is undetermined. V was clipped by 3 bases and J by 8 bases, with 8 bases between them. This CDR3 contains 12 residues. Germline values: CDR1 MNHEY, CDR2 SVGEGT. The CDR3 DNA sequence: TGTGCCAGCAGTTATATCGTGGATGAGCAGTTCTTC. Translating it yields CASSYIVDEQFF.

The chain carries TRBV3-1 and TRBJ2-7, with D unclear. Germline V CDR1 and CDR2: LGHDT, YNNKEL (reference sequence). The CDR3 is made up of 15 amino acids. Deletions cut 1 base from V and 2 bases from J, with 12 bases between. The CDR3 loop is CASSQGGQRTYEQYV. The CDR3 coding sequence is TGTGCCAGCAGCCAAGGCGGCCAACGGACCTACGAGCAGTACGTC.

V gene TRBV19 combines with J gene TRBJ1-5, with TRBD1 as a possible D gene (6 bases). Trimming removed 2 bases at V and 2 bases at J, with 7 bases between. The CDR3 covers 14 residues. Germline V lookup: CDR1 LNHDA, CDR2 SQIVND (reference sequence). DNA of the CDR3: TGTGCCAGTAGTATACGGACAGGCAATCAGCCCCAGCATTTT. Its protein product is CASSIRTGNQPQHF. Based on the CDR3 plus reference TRBV19 and TRBJ1-5, the full variable domain is DGGITQSPKYLFRKEGQNVTLSCEQNLNHDAMYWYRQDPGQGLRLIYYSQIVNDFQKGDIAEGYSVSREKKESFPLTVTSAQKNPTAFYLCASSIRTGNQPQHFGDGTRLSIL.

This clonotype has more than one count but fewer than ten. The gene calls are TRBV28 and TRBJ2-4; 7 bases map to TRBD2. The CDR3 is 15 residues long. Germline V CDR1 and CDR2: MDHEN, SYDVKM. Trimming at V came to 8 bases and at J to 0 bases, leaving 7 bases not matched to a gene. The DNA of the CDR3 is TGTGCCAGCTCCGGGAGGCTTATAGCCAAAAACATTCAGTACTTC. This codes for CASSGRLIAKNIQYF.